Presented here are 13 T cell receptor delta chains from one specimen sequenced in a study of gammadelta T cells in human blood. TCRdb reprocessed the RT-PCR reads through CATT. The sample consists of roughly 990 delta-chain clones, less than 40% of them appearing once. The sequencing sample was made of Vgamma9Vdelta2 gamma-delta T cells from infant blood. The receptor source for this set is a human donor.

As to this clone: An end of the junction does not agree with germline; a read error may underlie this. The chain joins TRDV2 to TRDJ3; 10 nucleotides align to TRDD3. The J gene was missing in TCRdb and was found by matching the end of the DNA to germline. The CDR3 runs to 18 residues. Germline V gene lookup returns CDR1 GEAIGNYY and CDR2 EKD. CDR3 amino acids: CARDTGDTRSWDTRQMFF. The CDR3, as DNA: TGTGCCCGTGACACGGGGGATACGCGCTCCTGGGACACCCGACAGATGTTTTTC.

As concerns this clone: It is likely a read error: a sequence one base away is far more abundant. Other DNA sequences in the sample encode the same CDR3. The V gene is TRDV3, the J gene TRDJ3; weak D call: TRDD3 (5 bases). TCRdb does not report a J gene; here it was assigned by matching the DNA to germline references. Germline V gives CDR1 TVYSNPD, CDR2 GDNSRS (reference sequence). The CDR3 has 15 amino acids. CDR3 residues: CAPSDVSWDTRQMFF. The CDR3 DNA reads as TGTGCCCCCTCAGATGTCTCCTGGGACACTCGACAGATGTTTTTC.

As regards this clone: Only one base separates this from a far larger clonotype, so it likely reflects a read error. The sample carries other DNA sequences with the same CDR3. The chain links TRDV2 to TRDJ2; 13 bases align to TRDD3. No J segment appears in TCRdb, so it was assigned here by matching the sequence to germline. CDR1 and CDR2 (germline): GEAIGNYY, EKD. The CDR3 covers 18 residues. The CDR3 region has the DNA TGTGCCTGTGACACAATTACTGGGGGATACGTAGGTACAGCTCAACTCTTCTTT. Encoded protein: CACDTITGGYVGTAQLFF.

About this clone: This likely came from a read error, as a far larger clone is one base away. The chain joins TRDV2 to TRDJ1, with 12 bases fitting TRDD3. The CDR3 is 19 amino acids. CDR1 is GEAIGNYY, CDR2 EKD, per germline. The trim removed 0 bases at V and 0 bases at J, leaving 10 bases unmatched. For the CDR3, the DNA is TGTGCCTGTGACACCGTGTTTACTGGGGGATACAGATACACCGATAAACTCATCTTT. This codes for CACDTVFTGGYRYTDKLIF.

Comments on this clone: This sequence is one base from a far larger clone and is likely a read error. The chain is built from TRDV2 and TRDJ3; D is perhaps TRDD3 (6 bases). Germline matching of the DNA provided the J gene here, since TCRdb leaves it blank. The CDR3 has 17 amino acids. V was trimmed by 5 bases and J by 0 bases, leaving 13 bases between them. CDR1 is GEAIGNYY, CDR2 EKD, per germline. The DNA of the CDR3 is TGTGCCTGTGTTGTACTGGGTAGCTCCTGGGACACCCGACAGATGTTTTTC. This gives the protein CACVVLGSSWDTRQMFF.

About this clone itself: A read error is possible here, since a much larger clone lies one base away. This chain joins TRDV2 and TRDJ2; 7 bases line up with TRDD3. TCRdb does not report a J gene; here it was assigned by matching the DNA to germline references. CDR3 length: 16 amino acids. Germline V gene sequence: CDR1 GEAIGNYY, CDR2 EKD. CDR3 protein: CAREHLGAKGTAQLFF. CDR3 nucleotide sequence: TGTGCCCGTGAGCACCTGGGGGCCAAGGGGACAGCACAACTCTTCTTT.

The rearrangement links TRDV2 to TRDJ1; 7 bases are a match to TRDD3. Assignment of the J gene here rests on matching the DNA to germline, because TCRdb gives none. V shed 2 bases, J shed 5 bases, and the junction held 10 bases outside the gene matches. This CDR3 has 15 residues. Germline CDR1 and CDR2: GEAIGNYY and EKD. In DNA form, the CDR3 reads TGTGCCTGTGACAGGGTACTGGGGAGTGGGGATAAACTCATCTTT. This codes for CACDRVLGSGDKLIF.

Relative to its sample, this clone is large. The identical CDR3 is also encoded by other nucleotide sequences in the sample. The chain recombines TRDV2 with TRDJ1, with no clear D. Germline assignment: CDR1 GEAIGNYY and CDR2 EKD. Trimming shortened V by 0 bases and J by 0 bases, and 4 bases separated the two germline ends. CDR3 size: 13 residues. The CDR3 coding sequence is TGTGCCTGTGACACCTGGGACACCGATAAACTCATCTTT. Translating gives CACDTWDTDKLIF.

This clone was seen more than once but under ten times. With a far larger clone one base away, a read error is the likely cause. The chain joins TRDV2 to TRDJ2; 10 bases match TRDD3. Germline loops: CDR1 GEAIGNYY, CDR2 EKD. CDR3 size: 16 residues. CDR3 sequence reads: CACDRLGDTETTQLFF. CDR3 nucleotides: TGTGCCTGTGACAGGTTGGGGGATACTGAGACAACACAACTCTTCTTT.

Worth noting for this clone: Since a far larger clone is one base different, this is likely a read error. The gene calls are TRDV2 and TRDJ1, with 9 bases identical to TRDD3. The CDR3 consists of 19 residues. With 3 bases clipped from V and 2 bases from J, the junction kept 18 bases outside the gene matches. In germline, CDR1 is GEAIGNYY, CDR2 EKD. The CDR3 coding sequence is TGTGCCTGTGACCTTCGTACTGGGGGACACGGGATCGAGACCGATAAACTCATCTTT. This sequence encodes CACDLRTGGHGIETDKLIF.

Note on this clone: A far larger clone is a single base away, which makes a read error likely. Different DNA sequences within this sample yield the same CDR3. J is TRDJ1 and V is TRDV2, with a tentative D call TRDD3 (5 bases). Matching the DNA to germline supplied the J gene, which TCRdb does not give. The V and J ends lost 3 bases and 5 bases respectively, with 21 bases between them. From germline, CDR1 is GEAIGNYY and CDR2 EKD. This CDR3 comprises 16 residues. CDR3 region: CACDEVGLTVADKLIF. CDR3 sequence (DNA): TGTGCCTGTGACGAGGTGGGGCTTACCGTTGCTGATAAACTCATCTTT.

With respect to this clone: The translation of this DNA and the TCRdb protein of a much larger clone differ at residue 9, probably owing to a read error; the protein shown here is translated from the DNA. This chain joins TRDV2 and TRDJ2, with 11 nucleotides matching TRDD3. TCRdb lists no J gene, so it was determined here by aligning the DNA to germline. CDR1 and CDR2 (germline): GEAIGNYY, EKD. This CDR3 contains 14 residues. The V gene end was trimmed by 2 bases and the J gene end by 7 bases; junction bases not matched to a gene: 2. This CDR3 is CACDILGDKAQLFF. For the CDR3, the DNA is TGTGCCTGTGACATACTGGGGGATAAAGCACAACTCTTCTTT.

Details on this clone: A far larger clone is off by one base, so a read error is likely. This sample includes further DNA sequences coding for the same CDR3. The chain is built from TRDV2 and TRDJ3; 8 bases map to TRDD3. No J segment appears in TCRdb, so it was assigned here by matching the sequence to germline. CDR3 length equals 17 residues. Per the germline V gene, CDR1 is GEAIGNYY and CDR2 is EKD. CDR3 sequence: CACDTTGGSWDTRQMFF. The CDR3 nucleotides are TGTGCGTGTGACACCACTGGGGGCTCCTGGGACACCCGACAGATGTTTTTC.